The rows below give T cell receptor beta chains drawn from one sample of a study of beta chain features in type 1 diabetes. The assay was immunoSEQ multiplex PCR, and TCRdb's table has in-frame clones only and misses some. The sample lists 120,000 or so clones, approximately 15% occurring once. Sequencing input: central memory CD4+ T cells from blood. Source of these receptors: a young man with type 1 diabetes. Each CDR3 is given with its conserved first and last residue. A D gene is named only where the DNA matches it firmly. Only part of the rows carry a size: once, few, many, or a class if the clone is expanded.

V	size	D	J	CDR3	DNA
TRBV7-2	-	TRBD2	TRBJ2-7	CASSASLGAGGTYEQYF	TGTGCCAGCAGCGCCTCCCTCGGGGCGGGGGGGACCTACGAGCAGTACTTC
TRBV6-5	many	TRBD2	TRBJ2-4	CASSGLVKNIQYF	TGTGCCAGCAGCGGACTAGTCAAAAACATTCAGTACTTC
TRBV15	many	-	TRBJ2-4	CATSRGDIKNIQYF	TGTGCCACCAGCAGAGGGGACATCAAAAACATTCAGTACTTC
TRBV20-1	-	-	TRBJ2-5	CSARGETQYF	TGCAGTGCCCGTGGGGAGACCCAGTACTTC
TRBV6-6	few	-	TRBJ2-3	CASSSRPDTQYF	TGTGCCAGCAGCTCCAGGCCAGATACGCAGTATTTT
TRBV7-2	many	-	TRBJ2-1	CASSSGTHNEQFF	TGTGCCAGCAGCTCTGGGACTCACAATGAGCAGTTCTTC
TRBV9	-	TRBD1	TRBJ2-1	CASSVDQGVRNEQFF	TGTGCCAGCAGCGTAGACCAGGGGGTCCGGAATGAGCAGTTCTTC
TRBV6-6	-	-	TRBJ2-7	CASSINYEQYF	TGTGCCAGCAGTATAAACTACGAGCAGTACTTC
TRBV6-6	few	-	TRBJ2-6	CASSQGTSGANVLTF	TGTGCCAGCTCCCAGGGTACCTCTGGGGCCAACGTCCTGACTTTC
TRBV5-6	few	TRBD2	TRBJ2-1	CASSLTSGDYNEQFF	TGTGCCAGCAGCTTGACTAGCGGGGATTACAATGAGCAGTTCTTC
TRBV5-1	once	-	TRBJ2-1	CASSLAMSSYNEQFF	TGCGCCAGCAGCTTGGCGATGAGCTCCTACAATGAGCAGTTCTTC
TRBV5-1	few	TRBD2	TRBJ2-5	CASSSGLATRETQYF	TGCGCCAGCAGCTCGGGACTAGCGACGAGAGAGACCCAGTACTTC
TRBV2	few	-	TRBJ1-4	CASRTGVGQATNEKLFF	TGTGCCAGCAGGACAGGAGTCGGGCAAGCAACTAATGAAAAACTGTTTTTT
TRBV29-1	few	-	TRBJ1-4	CSVAQGNEKLFF	TGCAGCGTTGCCCAGGGGAATGAAAAACTGTTTTTT
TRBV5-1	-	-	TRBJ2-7	CASSLAPAYEQYF	TGCGCCAGCAGCTTGGCGCCAGCCTACGAGCAGTACTTC
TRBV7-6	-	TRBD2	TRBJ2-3	CASSLDGGARDTQYF	TGTGCCAGCAGCTTAGACGGGGGGGCTCGAGATACGCAGTATTTT
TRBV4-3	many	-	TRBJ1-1	CASSQDSRGAEAFF	TGCGCCAGCAGCCAAGATTCCCGGGGAGCTGAAGCTTTCTTT
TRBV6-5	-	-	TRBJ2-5	CASSSWGETQYF	TGTGCCAGCAGTAGTTGGGGAGAGACCCAGTACTTC
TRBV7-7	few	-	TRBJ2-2	CASSNDGNTGELFF	TGTGCTAGCAGCAACGACGGGAACACCGGGGAGCTGTTTTTT
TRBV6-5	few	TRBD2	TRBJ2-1	CASSFDTSGIGNEQFF	TGTGCCAGCAGTTTCGACACTAGCGGGATAGGCAATGAGCAGTTCTTC
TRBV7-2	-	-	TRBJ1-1	CASSFDTEAFF	TGTGCCAGCAGCTTTGACACTGAAGCTTTCTTT
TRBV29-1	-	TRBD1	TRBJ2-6	CSAQTGGSGANVLTF	TGCAGCGCCCAGACAGGGGGGTCTGGGGCCAACGTCCTGACTTTC
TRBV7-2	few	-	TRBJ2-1	CASSIQSSYNEQFF	TGTGCCAGCAGCATACAAAGCTCCTACAATGAGCAGTTCTTC
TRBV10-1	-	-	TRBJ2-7	CASRSQGSYEQYF	TGCGCCAGCCGCTCACAGGGCTCCTACGAGCAGTACTTC
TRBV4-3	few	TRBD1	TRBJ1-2	CASSTDRGRDYGYTF	TGCGCCAGCAGCACGGACAGGGGTAGGGACTATGGCTACACCTTC
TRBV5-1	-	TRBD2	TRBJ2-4	CASSLVGGRENIQYF	TGCGCCAGCAGCTTGGTCGGCGGGAGGGAAAACATTCAGTACTTC
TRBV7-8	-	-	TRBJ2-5	CASSLAPDQETQYF	TGTGCCAGCAGCTTAGCCCCCGACCAAGAGACCCAGTACTTC
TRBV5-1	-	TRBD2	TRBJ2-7	CASSPGPSGKFYEQYF	TGCGCCAGCAGCCCTGGTCCTAGCGGCAAATTCTACGAGCAGTACTTC
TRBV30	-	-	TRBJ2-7	CAWSLVFGEGGYF	TGTGCCTGGAGCCTTGTATTCGGTGAGGGAGGGTACTTC
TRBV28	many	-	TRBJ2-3	CSSEGPTDTQYF	TGTTCATCCGAAGGGCCTACAGATACGCAGTATTTT
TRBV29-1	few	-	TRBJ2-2	CSAIVDHTGELFF	TGCAGCGCCATCGTGGACCACACCGGGGAGCTGTTTTTT
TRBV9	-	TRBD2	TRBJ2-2	CASSAWLAANTGELFF	TGTGCCAGCAGCGCCTGGCTAGCGGCGAACACCGGGGAGCTGTTTTTT
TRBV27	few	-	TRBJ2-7	CASSLMGGSSYEQYF	TGTGCCAGCAGTTTGATGGGGGGCAGCTCCTACGAGCAGTACTTC
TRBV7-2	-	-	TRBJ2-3	CASSLVAQGTDTQYF	TGTGCCAGCAGCTTAGTAGCACAGGGCACAGATACGCAGTATTTT
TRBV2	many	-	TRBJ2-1	CASNRVWDNEQFF	TGTGCCAGCAATAGGGTTTGGGACAATGAGCAGTTCTTC
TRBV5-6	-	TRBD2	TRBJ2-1	CASGGSGRASYNEQFF	TGTGCCAGCGGAGGGAGCGGGAGGGCCTCCTACAATGAGCAGTTCTTC
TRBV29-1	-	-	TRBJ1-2	CSVEDRVYGYTF	TGCAGCGTTGAAGACAGGGTCTATGGCTACACCTTC
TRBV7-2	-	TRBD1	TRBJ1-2	CASSLPPYPRTGNYGYTF	TGTGCCAGCAGCCTACCCCCTTACCCCCGGACAGGGAACTATGGCTACACCTTC
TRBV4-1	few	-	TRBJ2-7	CASSQEGTGLSYEQYF	TGCGCCAGCAGCCAAGAAGGAACAGGGCTCTCCTACGAGCAGTACTTC
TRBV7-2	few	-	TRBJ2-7	CASSREVVNEQYF	TGTGCCAGCAGCCGGGAAGTAGTTAACGAGCAGTACTTC
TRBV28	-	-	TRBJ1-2	CASSPRGYGYTF	TGTGCCAGCAGTCCCCGGGGGTATGGCTACACCTTC
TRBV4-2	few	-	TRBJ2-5	CASSSGLTQETQYF	TGTGCCAGCAGCTCCGGGTTAACTCAAGAGACCCAGTACTTC
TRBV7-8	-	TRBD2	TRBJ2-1	CASSLGGAGGTYNEQFF	TGTGCCAGCAGCTTAGGCGGCGCGGGGGGCACCTACAATGAGCAGTTCTTC
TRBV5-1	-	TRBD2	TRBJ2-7	CASSLSGTPAMDEQYF	TGCGCCAGCAGCTTGAGCGGGACTCCCGCGATGGACGAGCAGTACTTC
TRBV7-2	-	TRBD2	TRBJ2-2	CASSSPGTSELFF	TGTGCCAGCAGCTCACCCGGGACTAGCGAGCTGTTTTTT
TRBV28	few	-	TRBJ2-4	CASSLGGRAKNIQYF	TGTGCCAGCAGTTTAGGGGGCAGAGCCAAAAACATTCAGTACTTC
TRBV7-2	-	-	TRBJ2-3	CASSFAADTQYF	TGTGCCAGCAGCTTTGCAGCAGATACGCAGTATTTT
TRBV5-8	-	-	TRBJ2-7	CASSRNTGYEQYF	TGTGCCAGCAGCCGTAACACAGGCTACGAGCAGTACTTC
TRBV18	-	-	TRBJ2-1	CASSRESSYNEQFF	TGTGCCAGCTCACGGGAGAGCTCCTACAATGAGCAGTTCTTC
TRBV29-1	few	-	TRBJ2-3	CTAARQIDTQYF	TGCACCGCTGCTAGACAAATAGATACGCAGTATTTT
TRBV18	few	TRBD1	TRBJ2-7	CASSVGGTGHGEQYF	TGTGCCAGCTCAGTTGGCGGGACAGGGCATGGAGAGCAGTACTTC
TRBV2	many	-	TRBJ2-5	CASSEYQETQYF	TGTGCCAGCAGTGAGTACCAAGAGACCCAGTACTTC
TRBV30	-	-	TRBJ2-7	CAWSIKEQYF	TGTGCCTGGAGTATAAAGGAGCAGTACTTC
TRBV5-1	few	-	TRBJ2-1	CASSLAQTYNEQFF	TGCGCCAGCAGCTTGGCCCAAACCTACAATGAGCAGTTCTTC